This T cell receptor beta chain is drawn from a study of T cells in Graves' hyperthyroidism and ophthalmopathy. About this clonotype: Its antigen is unknown. The conserved closing phenylalanine or tryptophan is absent in this CDR3, likely reflecting a read error. No DNA is shown, since the ends of the CDR3 on it are uncertain; the CDR3 is the one TCRdb lists.

The germline gives CDR1 DFQATT, CDR2 SNEGSKA (reference sequence). From its first to its last residue, the CDR3 has 15 amino acids. Whole-study results and caveats: It was a median around seven months before onset that the model predicted ophthalmopathy. A model using 13 V-J features told ophthalmopathy apart from stable hyperthyroidism.

It was RNA transcripts that yielded the amplified TCR beta CDR3 regions. A first-round RT-PCR of the TCR CDR3 used the HTBI primer set. One entry per CDR3 protein results from TCRdb running MiXCR on the multiplex PCR reads. The sample yields 450,000 to 700,000 distinct CDR3 sequences, about 45% seen once. Patients counted as stable if ophthalmopathy did not develop within 18 months. Patients aged 18 to 65 had newly diagnosed hyperthyroidism lasting under 2 months. Material: peripheral blood or thyroid tissue (not recorded which). The chain employs TRBV20-1 and TRBJ2-2; TRBD1, as called in the table, went unchecked against the DNA. The sequence came from a young woman with Graves' hyperthyroidism. CDR3 sequence reads: CSAINGTGNHRGAVV.